This TCR beta chain was profiled in a study of tumor and adjacent non-tumor tissue in lung cancer. RNA was extracted from bulk tissue without any cell sorting. This non-tumor lung sample came from over 3 cm beyond the tumor edge. Between August and November 2014, newly diagnosed, chemotherapy-naive lung cancer patients underwent thoracic surgery in China. TCRbeta libraries were built with three rounds of nested PCR, modified from ARM-PCR. In TCRdb, the multiplex PCR reads were re-called with MiXCR into one record per CDR3 protein. The data contain around 80,000 distinct CDR3 sequences, around 80% of them singletons. The CDR3 contains 14 residues. In germline, CDR1 is SGHAT, CDR2 FQNNGV. To note about this clonotype: A read error may account for a junction end that differs from germline.

The receptor's source is a man aged 55 to 70 with non-small cell lung cancer. This rearrangement joins TRBV11-2 to TRBJ2-5; 7 bases line up with TRBD1. Sample: distant non-tumor lung tissue. CDR3 DNA sequence: TGTTCCAGCAGCTCTGGACAGGTGCAAAAGACCCAGTACTTC. It is translated as CSSSSGQVQKTQYF.